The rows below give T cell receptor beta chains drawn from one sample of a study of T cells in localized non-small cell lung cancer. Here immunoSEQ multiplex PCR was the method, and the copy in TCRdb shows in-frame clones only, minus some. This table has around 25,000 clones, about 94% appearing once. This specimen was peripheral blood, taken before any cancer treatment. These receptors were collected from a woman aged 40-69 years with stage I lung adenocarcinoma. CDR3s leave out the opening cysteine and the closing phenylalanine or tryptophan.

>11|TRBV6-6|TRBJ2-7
ALRGGQGWEQY
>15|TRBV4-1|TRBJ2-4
ASSQVRGSMSKNIQY
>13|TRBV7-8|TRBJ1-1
ASSLVNRGNTEAF
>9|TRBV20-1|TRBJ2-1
SAPQGNEQF
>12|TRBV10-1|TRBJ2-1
ASSETAHGAKVL
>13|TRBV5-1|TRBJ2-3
ASSLAPRGTDTQY
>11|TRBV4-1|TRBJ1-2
ASSPGLNYGYT
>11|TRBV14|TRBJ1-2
ASSQAGLGGYT
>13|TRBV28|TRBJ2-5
ASSLPGASGETQY
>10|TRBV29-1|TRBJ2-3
SVSDYTDTQY
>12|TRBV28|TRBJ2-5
ASSRDSGIETQY
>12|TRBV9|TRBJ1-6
ASSVGQFNSPLH
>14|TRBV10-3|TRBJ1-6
AISESIVAENSPLH
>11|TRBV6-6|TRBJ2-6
ASTVVGANVLT
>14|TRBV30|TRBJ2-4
AWSVWSPGAKNIQY
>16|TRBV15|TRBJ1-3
ATSRDLGGGLSGNTIY
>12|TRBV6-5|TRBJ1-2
ASRIPIANYGYT
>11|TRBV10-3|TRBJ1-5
AISAGETQPQH
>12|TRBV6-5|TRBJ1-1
ASSYRHFNTEAF
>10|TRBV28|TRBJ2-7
ASSSIDYEQY
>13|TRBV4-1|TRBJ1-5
ASSQAGRDNQPQH
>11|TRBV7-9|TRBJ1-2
ASNLQGGGGYT
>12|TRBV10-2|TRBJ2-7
ASSERLAVYEQY
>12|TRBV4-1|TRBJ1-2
ASSLRDRNYGYT
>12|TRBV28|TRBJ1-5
ASTSLGSGQPQH
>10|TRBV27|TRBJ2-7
ATRRRTTEQY
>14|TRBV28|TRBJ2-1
ASSFRTRTIYNEQF
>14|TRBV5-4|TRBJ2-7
ASSFGVGQTSYEQY
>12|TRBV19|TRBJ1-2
ASRWGTAIYGYT
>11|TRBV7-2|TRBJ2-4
ASSLGGTGKQY
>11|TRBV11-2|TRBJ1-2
ASSLAGDYGYT
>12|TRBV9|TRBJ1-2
ASSGTGTGEGYT
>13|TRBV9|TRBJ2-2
ASSSGNSNTGELF
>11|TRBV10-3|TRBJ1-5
AISESKGQPQH
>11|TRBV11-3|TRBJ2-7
ASSPGHGGEQY
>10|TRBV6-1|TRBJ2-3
ASGRRADTQY
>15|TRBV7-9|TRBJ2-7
ASSREDLAGVSYEQY
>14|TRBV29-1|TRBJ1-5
SVPPSDRGFNQPQH
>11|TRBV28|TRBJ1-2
ASSQVANYGYT
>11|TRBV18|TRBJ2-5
ASSPGTEETQY
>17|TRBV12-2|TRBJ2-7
ASRLALRASGIDTYEQY
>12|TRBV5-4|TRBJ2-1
ASSLPSGKNEQF
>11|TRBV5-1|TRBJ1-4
ASRGPGGEKLF
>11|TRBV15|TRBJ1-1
ATSRVGYTEAF
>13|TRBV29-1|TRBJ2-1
SVEVEGLADNEQF
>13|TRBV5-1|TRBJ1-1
ASSLRGSGNTEAF